This T cell receptor (beta chain) came from a study of identical twins (dated by TCRdb to 2015 to 2016). About the study as a whole: TCR alpha and beta repertoires from monozygotic twins, unrelated adults of various ages and cord blood were deep-sequenced to test whether fetal clonotypes persist. To rule out contamination, the twin experiments were replicated at different times with different library preparation protocols.

The library relied on 5' RACE. Sequencing instrument: Illumina HiSeq 2000. A universal primer binding site was introduced by template switching, and a unique molecular identifier was present in the final cDNA, enabling accurate counting of TCR cDNA molecules. Specific primers in the conserved constant-segment region were used to synthesize first-strand cDNA for TCR alpha and beta chains. Each cDNA library was double barcoded, with a SMART-Mk sample barcode plus Illumina barcodes, to control for contamination. Two successive PCR steps introduced TruSeq adapter sequences along with Illumina sample barcodes. TCR alpha and beta cDNA libraries were sequenced on the Illumina HiSeq platform with custom primers. In the source study's methods: Unique molecular identifiers were extracted from raw reads with MiGEC, and CDR3 positions were determined with MiXCR. For each individual, recombination models were inferred using an EM algorithm with the repgenHMM and IGoR tools. Shared clonotype analysis was performed with the tcR package in R, normalizing sharing by the product of cloneset sizes. Out-of-frame nonproductive sequences were analyzed to study raw recombination free of thymic and clonal selection effects. The public sequencing data were trimmed at Q25 with fastp and processed into clonotypes with MiXCR by TCRdb, which kept only in-frame beta chains. Every entry covers one CDR3 protein and lists the most common genes and DNA from its rows. Clone size and V and J calls follow TCRdb, not the original study. The sample data list under 900,000 distinct CDR3 sequences, and about 18% of these were observed just once. The biggest ten clones account for roughly 13% of the sample.

Only healthy Caucasian donors were included. The twin cohort consisted of three pairs of female monozygotic twins, all aged about 18 to 29 years. Peripheral blood mononuclear cells were used as the source from which RNA for TCR libraries was isolated. Sequences DFQATT (CDR1) and SNEGSKA (CDR2) are obtained from the germline V gene (reference sequence). V loses 5 bases at its end and J loses 1 base; junction bases beyond the gene matches: 5. The CDR3 contains 14 residues, cysteine and phenylalanine counted. The read is trimmed to its CDR3 DNA, 42 bases read in frame from base 1. Here is what the overall study found, with its caveats: Because the same donors could not be followed over many years, conclusions were based on cross-sectional statistical analysis. A weaker excess of twin sharing was found in beta out-of-frame sequences because the signal-to-noise ratio was lowered by fewer shared sequences. Compared with coincidental sharing between unrelated individuals, out-of-frame TCR alpha sequences shared between twins showed an excess of sequences with low generation probability. Recombination models systematically underestimated out-of-frame TCR alpha sharing in monozygotic twins but agreed with sharing between unrelated individuals. Abundant cord blood beta clonotypes had fewer insertions, young adult naive repertoires showed a similar but weaker trend, and memory repertoires showed no such trend. Zero-insertion analyses could be partly confounded by invariant T cells such as MAIT and iNKT, although diverse VJ usage argued against such confounding for most clonotypes.

In the case of this clonotype: The target of this receptor is not known. There are no base qualities to consult, and no much larger clone falls within one base.

The data were also submitted as part of a second study, on T cells expressing NK-cell markers. As the second publication notes: TCR beta-chain repertoires were profiled in sorted CD3+CD56+NKG2C+, CD3+CD56+NKG2C- and CD3+CD56-NKG2C+ T-cell subsets from roughly eight donors. Among the eight sequenced donors, only one was HCMV-seronegative, while the other seven were HCMV-seropositive. To restrict sorting to alphabetaTCR-expressing T cells, an anti-gammadeltaTCR antibody was added in several experiments. In over 5 donors, the dominant CD3+CD56+NKG2C+ clonotypes were among the top 10 CD8+ clonotypes and accounted for roughly 1.0-7.0% of CD8+ T cells. Those dominant clonotypes were again the most abundant among CD3+CD56-NKG2C+ cells in a few donors, at roughly 28.3-60.1%. Whether the expanded NKG2C-expressing T cell clones were specific for HCMV antigens remained unclear. The eight sequenced donors were randomly selected healthy volunteers, three men and five women. HCMV-specific IgG was detected in serum with a commercial ELISA kit to determine HCMV serostatus. For five to seven donors, bulk peripheral blood T-cell repertoires were also sequenced from unsorted PBMC. MIGEC was used to demultiplex reads and group the reads by UMI, and MiTCR was used to assemble and quantify clonotypes. To exclude erroneous sequences, any TCR cDNA sequence not supported by at least two reads was discarded. The tcR package was used for downstream repertoire analysis, with clonotypes matched between fractions based on CDR3 nucleotide sequence plus V segment. Antigen specificity was annotated against VDJdb with VDJmatch, allowing one amino acid substitution in CDR3.

This sequence uses TRBV20-1 and TRBJ2-1; 7 bases in the junction line up with TRBD1. Sequenced: PBMCs. This TCR was recovered from a woman under 30 in good health. The DNA sequence is TGCAGTGCTGCCGGGACAGCGTCCTACAATGAGCAGTTCTTC. It encodes CSAAGTASYNEQFF.